This TCR beta chain comes out of a study of patients and donors after allogeneic stem cell transplantation. MiXCR was run by TCRdb on the RT-PCR reads, yielding one entry per CDR3 protein. Among roughly 200,000 distinct CDR3 sequences listed, less than 45% were seen once. Germline CDR1 MNHGY, CDR2 SAAAGT. V lost 2 bases and J lost 2, with 7 bases in between. CDR3 length: 13 amino acids. Sequenced input: blood, either unsorted or a sorted T cell fraction (not recorded which). This clonotype was obtained from a human donor who was either an allogeneic HSCT recipient or a stem cell or donor lymphocyte infusion donor (not recorded which). It is not recorded whose cells these are; they may come from a transplant donor. The chain recombines TRBV6-8 with TRBJ2-7; D is possibly TRBD1 (5 bases). In DNA form, the CDR3 reads TGTGCCAGCAGTTACGACAGAACCTACGAGCAGTACTTC. Translating gives CASSYDRTYEQYF.